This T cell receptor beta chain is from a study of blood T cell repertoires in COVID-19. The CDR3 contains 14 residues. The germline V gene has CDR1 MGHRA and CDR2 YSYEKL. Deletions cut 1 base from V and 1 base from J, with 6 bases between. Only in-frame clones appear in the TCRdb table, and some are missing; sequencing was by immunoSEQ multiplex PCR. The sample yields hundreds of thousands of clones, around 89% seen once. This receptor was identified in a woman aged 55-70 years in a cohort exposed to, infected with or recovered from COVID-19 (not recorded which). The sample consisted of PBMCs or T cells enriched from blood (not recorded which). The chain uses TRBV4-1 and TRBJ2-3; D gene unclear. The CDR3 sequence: CASSQVYGTDTQYF. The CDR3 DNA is TGCGCCAGCAGCCAAGTCTACGGCACAGATACGCAGTATTTT.